The 2 T cell receptor beta chains below all came from one sample that was sequenced in a study of blood T cell repertoires in COVID-19. The protocol was immunoSEQ multiplex PCR, while the TCRdb copy is restricted to in-frame clones and leaves out a portion. The table has fewer than 250,000 clones, approximately 84% seen once. Material: PBMCs or T cells enriched from blood (not recorded which). The receptors derive from a woman in her twenties or thirties who had recovered from COVID-19.

This chain joins TRBV6-5 and TRBJ2-7, with a weak D call TRBD1 (6 bases). There are 14 residues in the CDR3. CDR1 is MNHEY and CDR2 is SVGAGI in the germline V gene. V gave up 5 bases and J gave up 2 bases, with 13 bases separating them. CDR3 region: CASSLKDSTYEQYV. DNA of the CDR3: TGTGCCAGCAGTCTGAAGGACAGTACCTACGAGCAGTACGTC.

This chain joins TRBV11-2 and TRBJ1-1; tentatively, D is TRBD1 (6 bases). Germline CDR1 is SGHAT and CDR2 is FQNNGV. Trimming stripped 4 bases from V and 7 bases from J, with 16 bases between. CDR3 length equals 14 residues. The CDR3 DNA reads as TGTGCCAGCAGCTCCTCGAGGGGGAGGGTTGAAGCTTTCTTT. Protein: CASSSSRGRVEAFF. Full variable domain (outside the CDR3, taken from reference TRBV11-2 and TRBJ1-1): EAGVAQSPRYKIIEKRQSVAFWCNPISGHATLYWYQQILGQGPKLLIQFQNNGVVDDSQLPKDRFSAERLKGVDSTLKIQPAKLEDSAVYLCASSSSRGRVEAFFGQGTRLTVV.